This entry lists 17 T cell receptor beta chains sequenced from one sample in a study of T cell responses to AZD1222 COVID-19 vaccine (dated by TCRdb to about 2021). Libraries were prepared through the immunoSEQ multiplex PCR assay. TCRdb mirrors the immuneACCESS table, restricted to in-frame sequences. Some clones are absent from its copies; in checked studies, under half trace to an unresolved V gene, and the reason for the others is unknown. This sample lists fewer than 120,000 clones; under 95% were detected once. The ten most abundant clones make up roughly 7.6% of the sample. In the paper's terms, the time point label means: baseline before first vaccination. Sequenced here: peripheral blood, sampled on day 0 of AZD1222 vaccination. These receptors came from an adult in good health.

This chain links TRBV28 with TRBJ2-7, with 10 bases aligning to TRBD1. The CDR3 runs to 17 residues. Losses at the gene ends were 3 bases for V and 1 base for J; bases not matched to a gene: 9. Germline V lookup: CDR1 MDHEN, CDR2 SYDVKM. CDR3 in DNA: TGTGCCAGCAGTTTCCCCGGGACAGGGGATTCTTCCTACGAGCAGTACTTC. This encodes CASSFPGTGDSSYEQYF.

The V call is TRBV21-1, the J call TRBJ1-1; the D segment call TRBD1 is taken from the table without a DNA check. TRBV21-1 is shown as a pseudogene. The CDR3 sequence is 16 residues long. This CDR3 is CASSKAMQVVNTEAFF. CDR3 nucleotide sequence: TGTGCCAGCAGCAAAGCTATGCAGGTGGTGAACACTGAAGCTTTCTTT.

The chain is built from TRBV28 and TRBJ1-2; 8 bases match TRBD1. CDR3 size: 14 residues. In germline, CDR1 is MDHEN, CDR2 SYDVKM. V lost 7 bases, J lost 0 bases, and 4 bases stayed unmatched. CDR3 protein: CASTRQGPNYGYTF. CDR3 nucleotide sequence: TGTGCCAGCACCCGACAGGGGCCTAACTATGGCTACACCTTC.

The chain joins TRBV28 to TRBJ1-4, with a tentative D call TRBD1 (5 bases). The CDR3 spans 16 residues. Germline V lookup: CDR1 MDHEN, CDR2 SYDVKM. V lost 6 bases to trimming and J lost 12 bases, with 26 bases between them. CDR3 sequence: CASSPALGGGDFELFF. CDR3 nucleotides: TGTGCCAGCAGCCCCGCCCTCGGGGGAGGGGATTTTGAACTGTTTTTT. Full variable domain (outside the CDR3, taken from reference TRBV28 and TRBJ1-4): DVKVTQSSRYLVKRTGEKVFLECVQDMDHENMFWYRQDPGLGLRLIYFSYDVKMKEKGDIPEGYSVSREKKERFSLILESASTNQTSMYLCASSPALGGGDFELFFGSGTQLSVL.

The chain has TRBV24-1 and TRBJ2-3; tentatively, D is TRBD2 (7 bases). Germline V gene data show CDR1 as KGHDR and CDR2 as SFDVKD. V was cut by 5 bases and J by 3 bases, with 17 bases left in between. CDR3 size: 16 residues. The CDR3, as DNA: TGTGCCACCAGTGCCCCTAGGGGGGGCGATACAGATACGCAGTATTTT. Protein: CATSAPRGGDTDTQYF.

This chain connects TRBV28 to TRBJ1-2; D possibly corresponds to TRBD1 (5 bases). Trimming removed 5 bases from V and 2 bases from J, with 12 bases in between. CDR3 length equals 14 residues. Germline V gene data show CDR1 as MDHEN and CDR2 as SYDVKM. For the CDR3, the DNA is TGTGCCAGCAGTCCTCAGGGTTTGAACTATGGCTACACCTTC. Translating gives CASSPQGLNYGYTF.

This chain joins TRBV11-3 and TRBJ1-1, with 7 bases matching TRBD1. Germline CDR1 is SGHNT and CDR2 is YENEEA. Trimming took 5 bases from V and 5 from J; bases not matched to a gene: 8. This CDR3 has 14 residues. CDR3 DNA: TGTGCCAGCAGCCGGGGCAGGGGGAGTACTGAAGCTTTCTTT. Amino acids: CASSRGRGSTEAFF.

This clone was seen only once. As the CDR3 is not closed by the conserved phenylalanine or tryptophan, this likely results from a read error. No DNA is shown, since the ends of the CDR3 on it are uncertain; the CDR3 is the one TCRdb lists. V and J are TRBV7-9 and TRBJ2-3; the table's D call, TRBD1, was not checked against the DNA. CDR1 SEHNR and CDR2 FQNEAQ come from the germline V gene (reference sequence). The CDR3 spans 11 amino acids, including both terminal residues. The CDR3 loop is CASSGPQQGNL.

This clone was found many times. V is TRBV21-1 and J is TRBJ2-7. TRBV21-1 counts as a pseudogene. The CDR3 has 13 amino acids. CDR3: CASSRSDRYEQYF. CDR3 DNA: TGTGCCAGCAGCCGGTCAGACCGCTACGAGCAGTACTTC.

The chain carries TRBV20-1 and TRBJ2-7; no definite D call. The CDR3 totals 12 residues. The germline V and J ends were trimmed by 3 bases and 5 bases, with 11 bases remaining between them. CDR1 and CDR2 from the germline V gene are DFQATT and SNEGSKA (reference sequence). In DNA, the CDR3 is TGCAGTGCTAGTGATCCGGGTGACGAGCAGTACTTC. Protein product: CSASDPGDEQYF.

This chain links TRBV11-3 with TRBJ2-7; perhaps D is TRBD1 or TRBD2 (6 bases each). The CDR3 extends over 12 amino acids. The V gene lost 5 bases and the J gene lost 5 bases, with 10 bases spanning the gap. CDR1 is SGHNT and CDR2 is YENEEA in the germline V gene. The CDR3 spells CASSTGANEQYF. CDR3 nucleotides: TGTGCCAGCAGCACGGGGGCAAACGAGCAGTACTTC.

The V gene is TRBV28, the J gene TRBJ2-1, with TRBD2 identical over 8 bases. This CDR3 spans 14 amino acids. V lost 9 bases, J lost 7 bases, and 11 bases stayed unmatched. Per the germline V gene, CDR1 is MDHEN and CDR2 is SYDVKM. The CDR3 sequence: CASSTPIAGNEQFF. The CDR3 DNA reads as TGTGCCAGTTCTACCCCCATAGCGGGGAATGAGCAGTTCTTC.

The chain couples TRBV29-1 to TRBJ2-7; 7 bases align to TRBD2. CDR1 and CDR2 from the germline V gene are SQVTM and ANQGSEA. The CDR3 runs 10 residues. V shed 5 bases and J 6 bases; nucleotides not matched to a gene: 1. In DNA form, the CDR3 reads TGCAGCGTTCGGGAGGTCGAGCAGTACTTC. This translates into CSVREVEQYF.

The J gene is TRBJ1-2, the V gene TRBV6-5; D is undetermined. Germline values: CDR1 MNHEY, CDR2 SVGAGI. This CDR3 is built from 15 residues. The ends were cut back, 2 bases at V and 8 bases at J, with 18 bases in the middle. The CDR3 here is CASSYGGVLAGGYTF. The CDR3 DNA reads TGTGCCAGCAGTTACGGAGGAGTTTTGGCGGGAGGCTACACCTTC.

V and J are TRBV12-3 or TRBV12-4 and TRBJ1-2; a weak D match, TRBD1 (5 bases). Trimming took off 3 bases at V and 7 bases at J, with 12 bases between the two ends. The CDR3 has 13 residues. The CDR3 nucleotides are TGTGCCAGCAGTTTGTCAGGGCAGGCTGGCTACACCTTC. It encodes CASSLSGQAGYTF.

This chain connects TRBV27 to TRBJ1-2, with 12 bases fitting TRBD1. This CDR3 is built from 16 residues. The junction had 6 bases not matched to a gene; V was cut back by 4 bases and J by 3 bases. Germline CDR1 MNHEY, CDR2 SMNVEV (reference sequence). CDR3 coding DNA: TGTGCCAGCAGTTCCCCCGGGACAGGGGGCCACTATGGCTACACCTTC. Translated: CASSSPGTGGHYGYTF.

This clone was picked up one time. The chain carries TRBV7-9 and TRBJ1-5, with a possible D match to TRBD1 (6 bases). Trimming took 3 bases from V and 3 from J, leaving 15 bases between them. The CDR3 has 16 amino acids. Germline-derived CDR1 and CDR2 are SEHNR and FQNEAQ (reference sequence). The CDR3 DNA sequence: TGTGCCAGCAGCTTTTACGGGCAGGGGAACAATCAGCCCCAGCATTTT. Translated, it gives CASSFYGQGNNQPQHF.